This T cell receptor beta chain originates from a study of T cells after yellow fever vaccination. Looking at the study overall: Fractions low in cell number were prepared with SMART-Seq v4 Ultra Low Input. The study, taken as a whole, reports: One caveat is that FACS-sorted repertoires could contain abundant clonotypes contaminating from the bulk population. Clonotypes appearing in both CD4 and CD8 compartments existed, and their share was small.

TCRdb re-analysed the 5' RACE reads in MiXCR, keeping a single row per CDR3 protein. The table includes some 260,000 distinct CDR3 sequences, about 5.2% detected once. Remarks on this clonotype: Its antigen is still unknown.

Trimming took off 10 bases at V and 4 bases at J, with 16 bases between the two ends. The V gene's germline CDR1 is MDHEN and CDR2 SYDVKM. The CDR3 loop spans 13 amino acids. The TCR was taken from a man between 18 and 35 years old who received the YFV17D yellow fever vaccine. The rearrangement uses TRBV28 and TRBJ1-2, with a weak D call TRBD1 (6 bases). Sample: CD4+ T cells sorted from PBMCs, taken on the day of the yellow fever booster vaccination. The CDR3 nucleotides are TGTGCCACCGTGTCAGGGGCGGGCTATGGCTACACCTTC. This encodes CATVSGAGYGYTF.